A single T cell receptor beta chain is shown here with its context. Its cognate antigen is unknown. This record belongs to a study of chemoradiotherapy in HPV16-positive cancers. Clones were read by immunoSEQ multiplex PCR, and TCRdb kept only the in-frame ones, dropping some. The profile covers about 16,000 clones, with 55% to 75% appearing a single time and 6.5% to 10% taken by the ten largest. This CDR3 spans 12 amino acids. Trimming removed 4 bases from V and 9 bases from J, with 10 bases in between. CDR1 and CDR2 from the germline V gene are KGHSH and LQKENI. Findings of the study overall: HPV-responsive T-cell expansion during chemoradiotherapy was linked to improved recurrence-free survival in HPV16-positive patients.

This sample comprised tumor tissue, obtained from a patient who underwent chemoradiotherapy. The receptor was isolated from a human donor with HPV-associated anogenital cancer. The chain employs TRBV18 and TRBJ2-1; possible D gene TRBD1, 6 bases. CDR3 bases: TGTGCCAGCTCACGCCGGGACACTGAGCAGTTCTTC. This encodes CASSRRDTEQFF.